The TCR beta chain described here comes from a study of blood T cell repertoires in COVID-19. Overall study: COVID-19 samples from acute and convalescent phases originated in the United States, Italy and Spain. PBMCs, B-cell-depleted T cells, or T cells provided the cDNA or gDNA that made up the material.

Original methodology: Nucleated cell counts were estimated from reference gene primer amplification. Repertoires were generated with immunoSEQ multiplex PCR, while TCRdb's copy carries only in-frame clones and drops some. V and J calls and clone size follow that table, whereas D and trimming were derived from the DNA. The table lists approximately 230,000 clones, approximately 82% of them singletons, with nearly 5% in the top ten. Trimming took 3 bases from V and 3 from J; bases not matched to a gene: 12. The CDR3 consists of 17 residues. Germline V lookup: CDR1 MNHEY, CDR2 SMNVEV (reference sequence).

Sequenced material: peripheral blood. The rearrangement links TRBV27 to TRBJ1-1, with TRBD1 identical over 8 bases. This receptor was identified in a woman older than 75 with active or convalescent COVID-19. Here the CDR3 reads CASSFGGRGRPDTEAFF. The CDR3 DNA sequence: TGTGCCAGCAGTTTCGGGGGCAGGGGGCGACCCGACACTGAAGCTTTCTTT.